A single sample is the source of the 21 T cell receptor beta chains below, sequenced in a study of T-cell memory formation after mild COVID-19. Via MiXCR, TCRdb re-called the 5' RACE reads, giving one row per CDR3 protein. The table has almost 350,000 distinct CDR3 sequences, 20% to 25% seen once. Sequenced material: PBMCs or a T cell subset sorted from them (not recorded which). The receptors shown here come from a man younger than 30 who had mild COVID-19 (a few samples of this study predate the infection). Cell type and time point are not known.

In this sample, this clonotype turned up a few times. V usage is TRBV3-1 and J usage is TRBJ1-4; D remains unclear. The V end lost 0 bases, the J end lost 10 bases, and 12 bases lay between the germline ends. The CDR3 has 14 residues. The germline CDR1 and CDR2 sequences are LGHDT and YNNKEL (reference sequence). The CDR3 sequence: CASSQESNGGKLFF. Here the CDR3 DNA reads TGTGCCAGCAGCCAAGAGTCGAACGGAGGAAAACTGTTTTTT.

The table lists this clonotype with a few counts. This chain connects TRBV10-3 to TRBJ2-3; TRBD2 matches at 12 bases. After removal of 5 bases from V and 2 bases from J, the junction contained 11 bases not matched to a gene. The CDR3 spans 18 residues. The germline V gene encodes CDR1 ENHRY and CDR2 SYGVKD. This CDR3 is CAISTTSGGASDTDTQYF. As DNA, the CDR3 is TGTGCCATCAGTACGACTAGCGGGGGCGCCTCTGACACAGATACGCAGTATTTT.

The chain is built from TRBV7-2 and TRBJ2-1; D unresolved. The CDR3 extends over 12 amino acids. The V gene lost 11 bases and the J gene lost 3 bases, with 11 bases spanning the gap. Germline CDR1 is SGHTA and CDR2 is FQGNSA. The CDR3 loop reads CASRWGYNEQFF. In DNA form, the CDR3 reads TGTGCCTCCCGTTGGGGCTACAATGAGCAGTTCTTC.

This clonotype was seen a handful of times. The chain links TRBV12-5 to TRBJ2-1; no clear D gene. V was pared by 5 bases and J by 9 bases, with 5 bases between. Per the germline V gene, CDR1 is LGHNT and CDR2 is FRNRAP. The CDR3 runs to 10 residues. The CDR3 here is CASGRSEQFF. DNA for the CDR3: TGTGCTAGTGGTCGATCTGAGCAGTTCTTC.

The table lists this clonotype with a few counts. V and J are TRBV15 and TRBJ1-5; 10 nucleotides align to TRBD1. CDR1 LNHNV and CDR2 YYDKDF come from the germline V gene (reference sequence). The V segment lost 4 bases and the J segment 6 bases; nucleotides outside the gene matches: 6. The CDR3 is made up of 15 amino acids. The CDR3 here is CATSMMTGGLQPQHF. Here the CDR3 DNA reads TGTGCCACCAGCATGATGACAGGGGGCCTTCAGCCCCAGCATTTT.

The V call is TRBV6-1, the J call TRBJ1-1; TRBD1 agrees at 7 bases. The germline CDR1 and CDR2 sequences are MNHNS and SASEGT. Trimming removed 7 bases from V and 4 bases from J; junction bases left unmatched: 9. This CDR3 has 14 residues. The CDR3 reads CASTRRTGITEAFF. The CDR3 DNA sequence: TGTGCCAGCACCCGGCGGACAGGTATCACTGAAGCTTTCTTT.

This clonotype showed up many times. V is TRBV7-7 and J is TRBJ2-2, with unresolved D. The CDR3 has 13 residues. Germline CDR1 and CDR2: SSHAT and FNYEAQ (reference sequence). V lost 2 bases, J lost 1 base, and 2 bases lay in between. The CDR3 DNA sequence: TGTGCCAGCAGCTTACGGAACACCGGGGAGCTGTTTTTT. This encodes CASSLRNTGELFF.

This clonotype was observed a handful of times. The CDR3 reads CSVEIFDEQYF. The CDR3 coding sequence is TGCAGCGTTGAAATTTTCGACGAGCAGTACTTC. The V gene is TRBV29-1, the J gene TRBJ2-7; D is unclear. The CDR3 loop spans 11 amino acids. V lost 2 bases and J 5 bases, leaving 7 bases between the germline ends. The V gene's germline CDR1 is SQVTM and CDR2 ANQGSEA.

In this sample, this clonotype turned up a few times. DNA of the CDR3: TGTGCCAGTAGGCCTCAGGGGTTCGGGGGCTACACCTTC. This gives the protein CASRPQGFGGYTF. J is TRBJ1-2 and V is TRBV19, with D tentatively TRBD1 (6 bases). Trimming removed 6 bases from V and 8 bases from J, with 16 bases in between. The CDR3 sequence is 13 residues long. Germline-derived CDR1 and CDR2 are LNHDA and SQIVND (reference sequence).

This clonotype came up a few times. V usage is TRBV6-5 and J usage is TRBJ1-2, with 9 bases fitting TRBD1. The J segment lost 5 bases and the V segment lost 2 bases, leaving 9 bases of the junction unmatched. The CDR3 contains 16 residues. The germline CDR1 and CDR2 sequences are MNHEY and SVGAGI. The CDR3 DNA reads TGTGCCAGCAGTTACGCAGGACAGGGGACAAAGTATGGCTACACCTTC. Translating gives CASSYAGQGTKYGYTF.

There are a few counts of this clonotype. The V and J genes are TRBV11-2 and TRBJ1-2; perhaps TRBD1 as D (5 bases). Trimming removed 1 base at V and 13 bases at J, with 13 bases between. The germline CDR1 and CDR2 sequences are SGHAT and FQNNGV. The CDR3 loop spans 12 amino acids. CDR3 in amino acids: CASSLGRTIGTF. CDR3 nucleotide sequence: TGTGCCAGCAGCTTAGGCCGGACAATCGGCACCTTC. The whole variable domain, remainder taken from reference TRBV11-2 and TRBJ1-2, is EAGVAQSPRYKIIEKRQSVAFWCNPISGHATLYWYQQILGQGPKLLIQFQNNGVVDDSQLPKDRFSAERLKGVDSTLKIQPAKLEDSAVYLCASSLGRTIGTFGSGTRLTVV.

This clonotype appeared many times. The CDR3 sequence is CSANGLEHQETQYF. For the CDR3, the DNA is TGCAGTGCTAACGGGCTAGAGCACCAAGAGACCCAGTACTTC. The chain is built from TRBV20-1 and TRBJ2-5; D remains ambiguous. Per germline, CDR1 DFQATT and CDR2 SNEGSKA (reference sequence). The CDR3 has 14 residues. Between the trimmed V and J ends, which lost 4 bases and 0 bases, there was a span of 12 bases.

With respect to this clonotype: The junction departs from the called germline gene at one end, perhaps through a read error. The chain employs TRBV7-9 and TRBJ2-7; TRBD1 agrees at 10 bases. Germline V gives CDR1 SEHNR, CDR2 FQNEAQ (reference sequence). The CDR3 totals 12 residues. CDR3 DNA: TGTGCCAGCAGCTTATACCGCGGGACAGGGGATTTT. It specifies CASSLYRGTGDF.

The rearrangement links TRBV4-1 to TRBJ2-7; D is unclear. Trimming stripped 0 bases from V and 9 bases from J, with 6 bases between. Germline loops: CDR1 MGHRA, CDR2 YSYEKL. CDR3 size: 11 residues. The CDR3 DNA reads as TGCGCCAGCAGCCAAGACCCCGGGCAGTACTTC. It codes for CASSQDPGQYF.

The chain combines TRBV7-2 with TRBJ2-7; 9 bases are a match to TRBD1. This CDR3 is 16 amino acids long. Germline V gene lookup returns CDR1 SGHTA and CDR2 FQGNSA. After removal of 5 bases from V and 3 bases from J, the junction contained 11 bases not matched to a gene. The CDR3 DNA is TGTGCCAGCAGCCCGGCGGGGACAGGGTGGGGCTACGAGCAGTACTTC. This encodes CASSPAGTGWGYEQYF.

The chain employs TRBV6-5 and TRBJ1-1; D unclear. V was shortened by 7 bases and J by 6 bases, with 15 bases between the two germline ends. CDR3 length: 13 amino acids. Germline V gene sequence: CDR1 MNHEY, CDR2 SVGAGI. Here the CDR3 reads CASTGRALPEAFF. The CDR3 DNA reads as TGTGCCAGCACCGGACGGGCTTTACCTGAAGCTTTCTTT.

This clonotype was detected only a few times. The chain links TRBV6-6 to TRBJ2-7; D is undetermined. Germline V lookup: CDR1 MNHNY, CDR2 SVGAGI (reference sequence). The CDR3 is 12 amino acids. Trimming stripped 8 bases from V and 3 bases from J, with 11 bases between. The CDR3 is CASGHSNYEQYF. CDR3 bases: TGTGCCAGCGGGCATAGTAACTACGAGCAGTACTTC.

This clonotype was recorded a few times. The rearrangement links TRBV6-5 to TRBJ2-6; 9 nucleotides line up with TRBD1. Germline CDR1 MNHEY, CDR2 SVGAGI. V was pared by 5 bases and J by 2 bases, with 10 bases of the junction left unmatched. The CDR3 sequence is 18 residues long. The CDR3 bases are TGTGCCAGCAGTCATAACCGGGACAGGGCTGCTGGGGCCAACGTCCTGACTTTC. It codes for CASSHNRDRAAGANVLTF.

The rearrangement uses TRBV24-1 and TRBJ1-1; the match to TRBD1 covers 7 bases. Trimming removed 5 bases from V and 4 bases from J; junction bases left unmatched: 6. The CDR3 consists of 14 residues. The germline CDR1 and CDR2 sequences are KGHDR and SFDVKD. For the CDR3, the DNA is TGTGCCACCAGTGGCGGACAGGAACCCACTGAAGCTTTCTTT. Its protein is CATSGGQEPTEAFF.

This clonotype was counted between two and nine times. This chain joins TRBV19 and TRBJ2-5; tentative D call: TRBD2 (5 bases). Trimming left V 3 bases short and J 5 bases short, with 16 bases between. Germline values: CDR1 LNHDA, CDR2 SQIVND (reference sequence). The CDR3 runs to 15 residues. DNA of the CDR3: TGTGCCAGTAGTATGTACGTCGGCGGGTCGGAGACCCAGTACTTC. Translated, it gives CASSMYVGGSETQYF. The full variable domain, its missing parts supplied by reference TRBV19 and TRBJ2-5, is DGGITQSPKYLFRKEGQNVTLSCEQNLNHDAMYWYRQDPGQGLRLIYYSQIVNDFQKGDIAEGYSVSREKKESFPLTVTSAQKNPTAFYLCASSMYVGGSETQYFGPGTRLLVL.

This clonotype was counted between two and nine times. This chain connects TRBV20-1 to TRBJ2-2; the D gene is possibly TRBD2 (6 bases). The CDR3 runs to 14 residues. V was cut by 0 bases and J by 5 bases, with 10 bases left in between. The V gene's germline CDR1 is DFQATT and CDR2 SNEGSKA (reference sequence). CDR3 sequence reads: CSARDRRDTGELFF. CDR3 sequence (DNA): TGCAGTGCTAGAGATCGGAGGGATACCGGGGAGCTGTTTTTT.